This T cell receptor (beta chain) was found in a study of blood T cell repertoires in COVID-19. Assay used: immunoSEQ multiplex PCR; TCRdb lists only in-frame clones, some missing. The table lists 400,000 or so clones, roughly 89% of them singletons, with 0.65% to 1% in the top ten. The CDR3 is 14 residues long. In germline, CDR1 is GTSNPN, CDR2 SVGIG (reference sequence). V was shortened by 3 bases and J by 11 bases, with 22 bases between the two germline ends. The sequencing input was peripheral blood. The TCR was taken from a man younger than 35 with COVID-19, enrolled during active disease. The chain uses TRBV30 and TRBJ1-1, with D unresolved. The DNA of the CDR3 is TGTGCCTGGAGCTTCGACGCCTTGACGACGAGGGCTTTCTTT. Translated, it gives CAWSFDALTTRAFF.